This entry lists 13 T cell receptor beta chains sequenced from one sample in a study of cytomegalovirus exposure and HLA in healthy donors. 60 Vbeta and 13 Jbeta primers were used in PCR. Sequenced by immunoSEQ multiplex PCR; TCRdb stores in-frame clones only, minus some. The table records about 110,000 clones, roughly 70% of them present only once. The sequencing sample was made of PBMCs. The receptors were gathered from a man aged 25 to 45 in good health and CMV-seropositive.

V usage is TRBV9 and J usage is TRBJ1-1, with D possibly TRBD1 on 5 matching bases. This CDR3 is 14 amino acids long. Germline values: CDR1 SGDLS, CDR2 YYNGEE. Trimming removed 4 bases at V and 4 bases at J, with 14 bases between. In DNA, the CDR3 is TGTGCCAGCAGCCTCTTGGGGGGGACCACTGAAGCTTTCTTT. Amino acid sequence: CASSLLGGTTEAFF.

The chain uses TRBV5-4 and TRBJ1-1; a weak D match, TRBD1 (6 bases). Trimming pared 5 bases from V and 1 base from J, leaving 9 bases between. The CDR3 has 13 amino acids. Germline CDR1 SGHNT, CDR2 YYREEE (reference sequence). The CDR3 loop reads CASSWDTNTEAFF. The CDR3 bases are TGTGCCAGCAGTTGGGACACGAACACTGAAGCTTTCTTT.

The V call is TRBV10-3, the J call TRBJ2-3; 7 nucleotides line up with TRBD2. Germline loops: CDR1 ENHRY, CDR2 SYGVKD. CDR3 length equals 13 residues. The trim removed 10 bases at V and 2 bases at J, leaving 6 bases unmatched. The CDR3 nucleotides are TGTGCCAGCGAGACTAGCCCCACAGATACGCAGTATTTT. This translates into CASETSPTDTQYF.

The genes are TRBV27 and TRBJ1-2; the match to TRBD1 covers 8 bases. The length of the CDR3 is 15 residues. CDR1 MNHEY and CDR2 SMNVEV come from the germline V gene (reference sequence). V was pared by 0 bases and J by 4 bases, with 4 bases of the junction left unmatched. This CDR3 is CASSLSRTGIYGYTF. In nucleotides, the CDR3 is TGTGCCAGCAGTTTATCGCGGACAGGGATCTATGGCTACACCTTC.

The rearrangement uses TRBV5-6 and TRBJ2-2, with TRBD1 as a possible D gene (5 bases). This CDR3 is 16 amino acids long. Germline V gives CDR1 SGHDT, CDR2 YYEEEE. Trimming took 4 bases from V and 8 from J, leaving 21 bases between them. The CDR3 sequence: CASSQLRAPKGGELFF. The CDR3 region has the DNA TGTGCCAGCAGCCAGCTCCGGGCCCCAAAGGGGGGGGAGCTGTTTTTT.

The chain joins TRBV30 to TRBJ1-3; 7 bases align to TRBD1. There are 13 residues in the CDR3. The V segment lost 8 bases and the J segment 4 bases; nucleotides outside the gene matches: 8. CDR1 GTSNPN and CDR2 SVGIG come from the germline V gene (reference sequence). CDR3 sequence: CAGDRVRGNTIYF. In DNA form, the CDR3 reads TGTGCCGGAGACAGGGTACGAGGAAACACCATATATTTT.

The chain has TRBV7-3 and TRBJ2-3; 11 nucleotides line up with TRBD2. The CDR3 has 13 residues. Germline V gives CDR1 SGHTA, CDR2 FQGTGA. Trimming removed 9 bases from V and 2 bases from J; junction bases left unmatched: 1. The CDR3 nucleotides are TGTGCCAGTAGCGGGGGGGCCACAGATACGCAGTATTTT. It yields the protein CASSGGATDTQYF.

The V and J genes are TRBV4-1 and TRBJ2-7; 8 nucleotides match TRBD2. CDR1 is MGHRA, CDR2 YSYEKL, per germline. V gave up 3 bases and J gave up 4 bases; unmatched junction bases: 5. The CDR3 consists of 14 residues. Here the CDR3 reads CASSQKTSAYEQYV. CDR3 nucleotides: TGCGCCAGCAGCCAGAAGACTAGCGCGTACGAGCAGTACGTC.

This clone has just a few counts. The V gene is TRBV9, the J gene TRBJ1-5, with D possibly matching TRBD1 (6 bases). The CDR3 length is 15 residues. Trimming stripped 3 bases from V and 0 bases from J, with 10 bases between. The germline CDR1 and CDR2 sequences are SGDLS and YYNGEE. CDR3 DNA sequence: TGTGCCAGCAGCGCCGGACAGACTAGCAATCAGCCCCAGCATTTT. Translated, it gives CASSAGQTSNQPQHF.

The rearrangement uses TRBV27 and TRBJ1-2, with 12 nucleotides matching TRBD1. The CDR3 length is 16 residues. V gave up 6 bases and J gave up 8 bases; unmatched junction bases: 13. Looked up from germline, CDR1 is MNHEY and CDR2 is SMNVEV (reference sequence). Written as DNA, the CDR3 is TGTGCCAGCAGGCAATCGGGACAGGGGGCTATGGGGGGCTACACCTTC. As protein: CASRQSGQGAMGGYTF.

There are a few counts of this clone. The chain is built from TRBV21-1 and TRBJ2-2; TRBD2 was called by the table and not checked on the DNA. TRBV21-1 constitutes a pseudogene. CDR3 length: 21 residues. The CDR3 region has the DNA TGTGCCAGCAGCAAAGAAGGATGGGGTCTAACGGGAGGGCCTAGGACCGGGGAGCTGTTTTTT. This translates into CASSKEGWGLTGGPRTGELFF.

The V and J genes are TRBV14 and TRBJ2-2, with 12 positions matching TRBD2. This CDR3 comprises 18 residues. The V segment lost 1 base and the J segment 4 bases; nucleotides outside the gene matches: 7. CDR1 SGHDN and CDR2 FVKESK come from the germline V gene. The DNA for the CDR3 is TGTGCCAGCAGCCAAGCGGCTAGCGGGGGGGCCGTCACCGGGGAGCTGTTTTTT. It translates to CASSQAASGGAVTGELFF.

The table lists this clone with a few counts. The J gene is TRBJ1-5, the V gene TRBV6-1; D gene ambiguous. CDR1 and CDR2 (germline): MNHNS, SASEGT. The CDR3 is 13 residues long. Trimming pared 8 bases from V and 1 base from J, leaving 9 bases between. DNA for the CDR3: TGTGCCAGCCTAGAGCGGAGCAATCAGCCCCAGCATTTT. This sequence encodes CASLERSNQPQHF.